This T cell receptor (beta chain) emerged from a study of early T cells in non-severe SARS-CoV-2 infection. General study findings and limits: Sequences matched to VDJdb favored anti-spike CD8 responses, while private and CD4 specificities were missed.

Germline lookup yields CDR1 SEHNR and CDR2 FQNEAQ (reference sequence). This CDR3 contains 14 residues. With 8 bases clipped from V and 4 bases from J, the junction kept 5 bases outside the gene matches. Separate cDNA molecules each had unique molecular identifiers attached to them. TCRdb re-derived calls from the 5' RACE reads in MiXCR, one entry per CDR3 protein. The data show tens of thousands of distinct CDR3 sequences, roughly 4.4% seen once. This clonotype was seen many times. Its antigen is still unknown. The chain uses TRBV7-9 and TRBJ2-2, with 9 bases lining up with TRBD1. The source material was whole blood. The sequence was obtained from an adult who was a healthcare worker with PCR-confirmed SARS-CoV-2 infection or an uninfected control (not recorded which). The CDR3 protein is CASEQGAVTGELFF. CDR3 coding DNA: TGTGCCAGCGAACAGGGGGCTGTCACCGGGGAGCTGTTTTTT.